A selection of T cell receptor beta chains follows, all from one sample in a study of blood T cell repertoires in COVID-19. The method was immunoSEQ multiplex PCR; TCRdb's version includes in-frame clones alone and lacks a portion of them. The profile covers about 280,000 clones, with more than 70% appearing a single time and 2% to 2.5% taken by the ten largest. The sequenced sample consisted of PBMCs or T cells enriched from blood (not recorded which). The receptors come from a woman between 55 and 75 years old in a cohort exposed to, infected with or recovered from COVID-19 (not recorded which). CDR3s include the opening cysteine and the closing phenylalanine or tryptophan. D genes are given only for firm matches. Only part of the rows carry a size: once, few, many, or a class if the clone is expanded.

TGTGCCAGTAGGGATTCCGGGACAGGGGGCTATGGCTACACCTTC | CASRDSGTGGYGYTF | TRBJ1-2 | TRBV19 | . | TRBD1
TGTGCTAGCAGCCCTTGGGGCGGCACGAACACCGGGGAGCTGTTTTTT | CASSPWGGTNTGELFF | TRBJ2-2 | TRBV7-7 | . | .
TGTGCCAGCAGTTATGTTCCATCCAGGGTACAACCCTACGAGCAGTACTTC | CASSYVPSRVQPYEQYF | TRBJ2-7 | TRBV6-2/TRBV6-3 | . | .
TGTGCCAGTAGTATTTCTGGGACTATCTACAATGAGCAGTTCTTC | CASSISGTIYNEQFF | TRBJ2-1 | TRBV19 | . | TRBD2
TGTGCCAGTAGCCTCGGGACAGCAGGTGTTCAGCCCCAGCATTTT | CASSLGTAGVQPQHF | TRBJ1-5 | TRBV19 | . | TRBD1
TGTGCCACAGGACTAGCGGCCTCCAATGAGCAGTTCTTC | CATGLAASNEQFF | TRBJ2-1 | TRBV6-5 | . | TRBD2
TGTGCCTGGAGTGTACCCGGTTTTAATGAAAAACTGTTTTTT | CAWSVPGFNEKLFF | TRBJ1-4 | TRBV30 | . | .
TGTGCCAGCAGCGTAAGGGACAGTACAGATACGCAGTATTTT | CASSVRDSTDTQYF | TRBJ2-3 | TRBV9 | . | TRBD1
TGTGCCAGCAGTCCCGGGACTATATACAATGAGCAGTTCTTC | CASSPGTIYNEQFF | TRBJ2-1 | TRBV28 | . | TRBD2
TGTGCCAGCAGCCCTCAAAGTGGGAGGACTGAAGCTTTCTTT | CASSPQSGRTEAFF | TRBJ1-1 | TRBV9 | once | .
TGTGCCAGCAGCCCGCTTGACAGGGCCTCCTACGAGCAGTACTTC | CASSPLDRASYEQYF | TRBJ2-7 | TRBV7-9 | . | TRBD1
TGCGCCAGCAGCCAACCAGCGGGAGGCACCTACGAGCAGTACTTC | CASSQPAGGTYEQYF | TRBJ2-7 | TRBV4-1 | . | TRBD2
TGTGCCAGCAGTGCACAGGGGACGCAAGGAAACACCATATATTTT | CASSAQGTQGNTIYF | TRBJ1-3 | TRBV6-6 | . | TRBD1
TGTGCCAGCAGCTCACCTTACAGGGGGCCGAGCTCCTACGAGCAGTACTTC | CASSSPYRGPSSYEQYF | TRBJ2-7 | TRBV28 | . | TRBD1
TGTGCCAGCAGCTTATTAGCGCCCTACGAGCAGTACTTC | CASSLLAPYEQYF | TRBJ2-7 | TRBV7-9 | few | .
TGTGCCAGCAGTCCCCTACTCGATGGCTACACCTTC | CASSPLLDGYTF | TRBJ1-2 | TRBV28 | . | .
TGCGCCAGCAGCTTGGGCCTCACAGGGGGGAACACCGGGGAGCTGTTTTTT | CASSLGLTGGNTGELFF | TRBJ2-2 | TRBV5-1 | . | TRBD1
TGCGCCAGCAGCCAAGTCCGAGTTGAGACCCAGTACTTC | CASSQVRVETQYF | TRBJ2-5 | TRBV4-1 | once | .
TGTGCCTGGAGTTCGTTATTCGAGCAGTACTTC | CAWSSLFEQYF | TRBJ2-7 | TRBV30 | once | .
TGTGCCAGCAGCCCGAGGACAGGGGGCTGGGAGACCCAGTACTTC | CASSPRTGGWETQYF | TRBJ2-5 | TRBV7-2 | . | TRBD1
TGTGCCAGCAGCCCTGAAAGACAGGGGACCATATATTTT | CASSPERQGTIYF | TRBJ1-3 | TRBV11-2 | . | TRBD1
TGTGCCAGCAGCTCGGACAGGGGGCACTATGGCTACACCTTC | CASSSDRGHYGYTF | TRBJ1-2 | TRBV5-4 | . | TRBD1
TGTGCCAGCAGTGCCGACAGGGGGCAAAATGAAAAACTGTTTTTT | CASSADRGQNEKLFF | TRBJ1-4 | TRBV27 | . | TRBD1
TGTGCCAGCAGCACCCGGACAGGGGGCACTGGAAACACCATATATTTT | CASSTRTGGTGNTIYF | TRBJ1-3 | TRBV9 | . | TRBD1
TGTGCCAGCAGCCACGCGGGAGTCTCCTACAATGAGCAGTTCTTC | CASSHAGVSYNEQFF | TRBJ2-1 | TRBV3-1/TRBV3-2 | . | TRBD2
TGTGCCAGCAGTGAAGGGGGCACAGATACGCAGTATTTT | CASSEGGTDTQYF | TRBJ2-3 | TRBV6-4 | . | .
TGTGCCAGCAGCTTAGGTTCTGGACAGGGGCTCCCGAAGAACTTC | CASSLGSGQGLPKNF | TRBJ2-7 | TRBV7-2 | . | TRBD1
TGTGCCAGCAGCTTAGAGGGGTGGGCTCCGGAGCAGTTCTTC | CASSLEGWAPEQFF | TRBJ2-1 | TRBV7-2 | . | .
TGTGCCAGCAGCGCCTTTCCGACTAGCGGCAAAAACAATGAGCAGTTCTTC | CASSAFPTSGKNNEQFF | TRBJ2-1 | TRBV9 | . | TRBD2
TGTGCCAGCAGCCAAGATAGGAGTAGCGGGAGTTCCTACAATGAGCAGTTCTTC | CASSQDRSSGSSYNEQFF | TRBJ2-1 | TRBV4-2 | . | TRBD2
TGTGCCAGCAGTCTATACCGGGACAGGCCCTACAATGAGCAGTTCTTC | CASSLYRDRPYNEQFF | TRBJ2-1 | TRBV27 | . | TRBD1
TGTGCCACCAGCATATCACTGGACACCGGGGAGCTGTTTTTT | CATSISLDTGELFF | TRBJ2-2 | TRBV15 | . | .
TGTGCCAGCAGCCGGTGGGGACTCATTGAAAACATTCAGTACTTC | CASSRWGLIENIQYF | TRBJ2-4 | TRBV9 | . | .
TGTGCCATCAGCCAAGGACTAGCGGGAGACACTGAGCAGTTCTTC | CAISQGLAGDTEQFF | TRBJ2-1 | TRBV10-3 | . | TRBD2
TGTGCCAGCAGGGGGGGGCCGGTCCCCTCCCCCTACGAGCAGTACTTC | CASRGGPVPSPYEQYF | TRBJ2-7 | TRBV27 | . | .